This entry describes one T cell receptor (beta chain). Its matching antigen is unknown. Naive-designated CD8 cells lacked CD45RO, were positively enriched for CCR7, and omitted terminally differentiated effector memory CD45RA+ cells. These data are taken from a study of shared clonotypes between healthy human individuals. Notes on the study in general: Naive CD4 clonotypes were shared across a handful of donors at around 5.4%. Clonotype sharing levels among donors were expected to vary with sequencing depth. Generally, naive subsets came out with larger estimated richness than memory subsets.

Sorted subsets were amplified in replicate PCRs using around 220 ng DNA, tens of thousands of T cell genomes. The method was immunoSEQ multiplex PCR; TCRdb's version includes in-frame clones alone and lacks a portion of them. In the table there are hundreds of thousands of clones, approximately 96% of which are singletons. The V end was cut by 6 bases, the J end by 7 bases, with 9 bases between. The length of the CDR3 is 12 residues. Germline-derived CDR1 and CDR2 are MGHDK and SYGVNS. This TCR was sampled from a woman in her 30s in good health. Sample: naive CD8+ T cells sorted from blood. This sequence joins TRBV25-1 and TRBJ2-2, with D unresolved. Here the CDR3 reads CASREARGELFF. Written as DNA, the CDR3 is TGTGCCAGCAGAGAAGCACGCGGGGAGCTGTTTTTT.